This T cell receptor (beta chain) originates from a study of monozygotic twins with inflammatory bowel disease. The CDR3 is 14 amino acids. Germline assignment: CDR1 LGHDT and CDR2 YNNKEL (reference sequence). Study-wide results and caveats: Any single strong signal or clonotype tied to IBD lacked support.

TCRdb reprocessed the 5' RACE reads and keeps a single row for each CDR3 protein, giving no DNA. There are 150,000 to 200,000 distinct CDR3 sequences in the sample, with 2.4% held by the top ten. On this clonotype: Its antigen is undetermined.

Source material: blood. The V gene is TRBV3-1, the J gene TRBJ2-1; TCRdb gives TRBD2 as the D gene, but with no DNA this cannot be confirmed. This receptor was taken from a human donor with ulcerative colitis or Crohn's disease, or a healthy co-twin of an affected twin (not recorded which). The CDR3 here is CASSQVWVRRGAFF.